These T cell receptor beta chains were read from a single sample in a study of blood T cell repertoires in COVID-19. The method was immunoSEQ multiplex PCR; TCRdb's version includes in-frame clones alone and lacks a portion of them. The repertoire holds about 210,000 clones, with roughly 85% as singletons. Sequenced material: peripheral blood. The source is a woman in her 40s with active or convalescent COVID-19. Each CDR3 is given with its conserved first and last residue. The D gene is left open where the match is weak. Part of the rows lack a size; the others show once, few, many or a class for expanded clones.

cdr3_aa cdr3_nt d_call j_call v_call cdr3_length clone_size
CASSDLLTPENPEAFF TGTGCCAGCAGTGATTTATTGACCCCGGAGAACCCTGAAGCTTTCTTT . TRBJ1-1 TRBV2 16 few
CASSLTTTGTQYF TGTGCCAGCAGCTTAACAACGACGGGGACCCAGTACTTC . TRBJ2-5 TRBV11-3 13 .
CASRITGVDTGELFF TGTGCCAGCAGGATCACAGGGGTGGACACCGGGGAGCTGTTTTTT TRBD1 TRBJ2-2 TRBV2 15 few
CASSIGTGGVQPQHF TGTGCCAGCTCAATCGGGACAGGGGGCGTTCAGCCCCAGCATTTT TRBD1 TRBJ1-5 TRBV18 15 .
CASSEAGQSSYNEQFF TGTGCCAGCAGTGAGGCGGGACAGTCCTCCTACAATGAGCAGTTCTTC . TRBJ2-1 TRBV25-1 16 few
CASSYVTGTGYTF TGTGCCAGCAGTTACGTGACAGGGACGGGCTACACCTTC TRBD1 TRBJ1-2 TRBV6-2/TRBV6-3 13 few
CASSPGVSPYGYTF TGTGCCAGCAGTCCCGGGGTATCTCCCTATGGCTACACCTTC . TRBJ1-2 TRBV11-2 14 .
CASTGARNTEAFF TGTGCCAGCACCGGTGCGAGGAACACTGAAGCTTTCTTT . TRBJ1-1 TRBV6-5 13 .
CASSSPGRGGTSYEQYF TGTGCCAGTAGCTCCCCCGGGAGGGGCGGGACCTCCTACGAGCAGTACTTC TRBD2 TRBJ2-7 TRBV19 17 .
CASSHWTSGRVYEQYF TGCGCCAGCAGCCACTGGACTAGCGGGAGGGTCTACGAGCAGTACTTC TRBD2 TRBJ2-7 TRBV4-1 16 .
CASSLWSRGNTEAFF TGCGCCAGCAGCTTATGGAGCAGGGGGAACACTGAAGCTTTCTTT . TRBJ1-1 TRBV5-1 15 once
CASSSGQGRGYTF TGTGCCAGCAGTTCGGGACAGGGACGTGGCTACACCTTC TRBD1 TRBJ1-2 TRBV12-3/TRBV12-4 13 .
CASRVGAPYNSPLHF TGTGCCAGCAGGGTAGGGGCCCCCTATAATTCACCCCTCCACTTT . TRBJ1-6 TRBV6-5 15 few
CATSDATRDRPETQYF TGTGCCACCAGTGATGCTACCCGGGACAGGCCAGAGACCCAGTACTTC TRBD1 TRBJ2-5 TRBV24-1 16 .
CASSLGAGSGYTF TGCGCCAGCAGCTTGGGGGCAGGATCTGGCTACACCTTC . TRBJ1-2 TRBV5-1 13 .
CASSGQAPDRVSPSMWNEQFF TGTGCCAGCAGCGGACAGGCGCCCGACAGGGTCTCCCCCTCTATGTGGAATGAGCAGTTCTTC TRBD1 TRBJ2-1 TRBV27 21 .
CASRAGGEQYF TGTGCCAGTAGGGCAGGAGGAGAGCAGTACTTC . TRBJ2-7 TRBV19 11 .
CASSPRRGQGTGGYTF TGTGCCAGCAGCCCCAGGAGGGGACAGGGGACGGGTGGCTACACCTTC TRBD1 TRBJ1-2 TRBV7-9 16 .
CASSLKQNTEAFF TGCGCCAGCAGCTTGAAACAAAACACTGAAGCTTTCTTT . TRBJ1-1 TRBV5-1 13 .
CASSPSNQDGYTF TGTGCCAGCAGCCCGTCGAACCAGGATGGCTACACCTTC . TRBJ1-2 TRBV7-9 13 .
CAWSVDEDSPLHF TGTGCCTGGAGTGTAGACGAGGATTCACCCCTCCACTTT . TRBJ1-6 TRBV30 13 .
CASSNTGRSNTEAFF TGTGCCAGTAGTAACACGGGGAGGAGTAACACTGAAGCTTTCTTT . TRBJ1-1 TRBV19 15 .
CASSLGTGDSNQPQHF TGCGCCAGCAGCTTGGGGACAGGGGATAGCAATCAGCCCCAGCATTTT TRBD1 TRBJ1-5 TRBV5-1 16 .
CASTGYYEQYF TGTGCCAGCACCGGTTACTACGAGCAGTACTTC . TRBJ2-7 TRBV7-2 11 .
CASSPPRYEQYF TGTGCCAGCAGCCCGCCGAGATACGAGCAGTACTTC . TRBJ2-7 TRBV28 12 .
CASSMRGWYKDNEQFF TGTGCCAGTAGTATGAGAGGGTGGTATAAAGACAATGAGCAGTTCTTC . TRBJ2-1 TRBV19 16 .
CASSPDVVAIYGYTF TGTGCCAGCTCACCCGACGTCGTAGCTATCTATGGCTACACCTTC . TRBJ1-2 TRBV18 15 .
CASSRGSTNEKLFF TGCGCCAGCAGTCGAGGGTCAACTAATGAAAAACTGTTTTTT . TRBJ1-4 TRBV5-1 14 .
CSVRQGPHTGELFF TGCAGCGTAAGACAGGGGCCCCACACCGGGGAGCTGTTTTTT TRBD1 TRBJ2-2 TRBV29-1 14 .
CASSQGTNGGPYNEQFF TGTGCCAGCAGCCAGGGAACTAACGGGGGGCCTTACAATGAGCAGTTCTTC . TRBJ2-1 TRBV14 17 .
CASRDRGNTEAFF TGTGCCAGCAGAGACAGGGGGAACACTGAAGCTTTCTTT TRBD1 TRBJ1-1 TRBV11-3 13 .
CASSFDDRVGRSEQYF TGCGCCAGCAGCTTTGATGACAGGGTAGGACGGTCCGAGCAGTACTTC TRBD1 TRBJ2-7 TRBV5-1 16 .
CASSIGGQSTDTQYF TGTGCCAGTAGTATTGGAGGACAGAGCACAGATACGCAGTATTTT . TRBJ2-3 TRBV19 15 .
CASSGGRFGSYEQYF TGTGCCAGCAGTGGCGGGAGATTCGGCTCCTACGAGCAGTACTTC TRBD2 TRBJ2-7 TRBV25-1 15 .
CASSPTSGNSYEQYF TGTGCCAGCAGTCCGACTAGCGGGAACTCCTACGAGCAGTACTTC TRBD2 TRBJ2-7 TRBV27 15 .
CASSLAGTGYSPLHF TGCGCCAGCAGCTTGGCCGGGACAGGGTATTCACCCCTCCACTTT TRBD1 TRBJ1-6 TRBV5-1 15 once
CASSLGGPYEQYF TGTGCCAGCAGCTTAGGCGGTCCCTACGAGCAGTACTTC . TRBJ2-7 TRBV11-3 13 .
CASSIRAPSADTQYF TGTGCCAGTAGTATTCGTGCCCCAAGCGCAGATACGCAGTATTTT . TRBJ2-3 TRBV19 15 .
CSVEELGTGSQHF TGCAGCGTTGAAGAACTTGGTACGGGGTCGCAGCATTTT . TRBJ1-5 TRBV29-1 13 few
CASSKQTGRDQPQHF TGTGCCAGCTCTAAACAGACAGGCCGAGATCAGCCCCAGCATTTT . TRBJ1-5 TRBV2 15 .
CAISDPGQGYEKLFF TGTGCCATCAGTGACCCGGGACAGGGGTATGAAAAACTGTTTTTT TRBD1 TRBJ1-4 TRBV10-3 15 .
CASSWLATSYEQYF TGTGCCAGCAGCTGGCTAGCGACCTCCTACGAGCAGTACTTC . TRBJ2-7 TRBV5-4 14 few
CASSEGGGSGLGKNIQYF TGCGCCAGCAGTGAGGGGGGGGGCTCGGGACTCGGCAAAAACATTCAGTACTTC . TRBJ2-4 TRBV10-1 18 once
CASSLGRGTLRTEAFF TGTGCCAGCAGCTTAGGGCGGGGGACACTGCGGACTGAAGCTTTCTTT . TRBJ1-1 TRBV11-2 16 .
CASSGTGGEQYF TGCGCCAGCAGTGGGACAGGGGGCGAGCAGTACTTC TRBD1 TRBJ2-7 TRBV10-1 12 .
CASSEGQGLTYGYTF TGTGCCAGCAGCGAAGGACAGGGGCTCACCTATGGCTACACCTTC TRBD1 TRBJ1-2 TRBV7-9 15 .
CASSLPSGVNSGNTIYF TGTGCCAGCAGCCTACCTTCCGGGGTAAACTCTGGAAACACCATATATTTT . TRBJ1-3 TRBV3-1/TRBV3-2 17 .